Shown below are 31 T cell receptor beta chains from a single sample sequenced in a study of CD8 T cells in ankylosing spondylitis (dated by TCRdb to the late 2010s). What the work shows at the level of the full study, not this receptor alone: Blood from ankylosing spondylitis patients appeared to be characterized by a TCR beta motif made up of eight highly homologous amino acid variants.

Receptor libraries were prepared by 5' RACE. This sample was sequenced with an Illumina HiSeq 2500. The public reads were run again by TCRdb, first through fastp at Q25 and then through MiXCR, and only productive beta chains were kept. Merged by CDR3 protein, the rows form single entries marked with the most common genes and DNA. In this sample the table shows 750,000 to 850,000 distinct CDR3 sequences, 10% to 15% of which occur a single time. The top ten constitute 0.51% of the sample. Their antigen targets remain unknown. The sequencing sample was made of blood, either unsorted or a sorted T cell fraction (not recorded which). The receptors come from a male donor with ankylosing spondylitis.

This clonotype was counted between two and nine times. V usage is TRBV20-1 and J usage is TRBJ2-5; 12 bases fit TRBD2. V shed 4 bases, J shed 5 bases, and the junction held 5 bases outside the gene matches. CDR3 size: 14 residues. CDR1 DFQATT and CDR2 SNEGSKA come from the germline V gene (reference sequence). DNA for the CDR3: TGCAGTGCTAAACTAGCGGGAGGCCGGGAGACCCAGTACTTC. Protein: CSAKLAGGRETQYF.

This clonotype was seen only a few times. The rearrangement uses TRBV20-1 and TRBJ2-5; TRBD2 is a possible D gene (5 bases). The germline gives CDR1 DFQATT, CDR2 SNEGSKA (reference sequence). The CDR3 length is 13 residues. The germline V and J ends were trimmed by 5 bases and 3 bases, with 13 bases remaining between them. DNA of the CDR3: TGCAGTGCTCCCCCACTAGGCGAAGAGACCCAGTACTTC. Protein product: CSAPPLGEETQYF.

The table lists this clonotype with a few counts. The CDR3 is CASAPSDPDTQYF. CDR3 nucleotides: TGCGCCAGCGCCCCATCGGATCCAGATACGCAGTATTTT. The chain has TRBV5-1 and TRBJ2-3; D ambiguous. With 7 bases removed from V and 4 bases from J, the gap between germline ends came to 13 bases. Germline V gives CDR1 SGHRS, CDR2 YFSETQ. The CDR3 has 13 amino acids.

This sequence joins TRBV11-1 and TRBJ2-1, with 9 nucleotides matching TRBD2. Trimming removed 7 bases from V and 6 bases from J; junction bases left unmatched: 22. This CDR3 is 19 amino acids long. Per the germline V gene, CDR1 is SGHAT and CDR2 is FQDESV (reference sequence). The CDR3 sequence is CASTQGIAGDIWPFNEQFF. The CDR3 DNA sequence: TGTGCCAGCACCCAGGGAATAGCGGGAGACATTTGGCCGTTCAATGAGCAGTTCTTC.

At least ten counts were recorded for this clonotype. This chain joins TRBV20-1 and TRBJ2-6; D could derive from TRBD1 or TRBD2 (6 bases each). Germline V gene data show CDR1 as DFQATT and CDR2 as SNEGSKA (reference sequence). V lost 6 bases and J lost 2, with 17 bases in between. CDR3 length equals 16 residues. The CDR3 DNA sequence: TGCAGTGCGACTGGGGGGCTGATGGCTGGGGCCAACGTCCTGACTTTC. Protein sequence: CSATGGLMAGANVLTF.

V is TRBV5-1 and J is TRBJ2-1, with a possible D match to TRBD2 (6 bases). Germline CDR1 and CDR2: SGHRS and YFSETQ. Trimming stripped 0 bases from V and 7 bases from J, with 17 bases between. The CDR3 spans 16 residues. The CDR3 loop is CASSLDAGSPRNEQFF. CDR3 bases: TGCGCCAGCAGCTTGGATGCGGGGTCCCCGAGGAATGAGCAGTTCTTC. Complete variable domain (other parts from reference TRBV5-1 and TRBJ2-1): KAGVTQTPRYLIKTRGQQVTLSCSPISGHRSVSWYQQTPGQGLQFLFEYFSETQRNKGNFPGRFSGRQFSNSRSEMNVSTLELGDSALYLCASSLDAGSPRNEQFFGPGTRLTVL.

V usage is TRBV20-1 and J usage is TRBJ1-6, with D tentatively TRBD1 (6 bases). The CDR3 is 12 residues long. The V and J ends lost 6 bases and 9 bases respectively, with 12 bases between them. From germline, CDR1 is DFQATT and CDR2 SNEGSKA (reference sequence). This CDR3 is CSARDNASPLHF. CDR3 coding DNA: TGCAGTGCACGGGACAACGCTTCACCCCTCCACTTT.

In this sample, this clonotype turned up a few times. The rearrangement links TRBV2 to TRBJ2-7, with 10 bases matching TRBD1. Germline lookup yields CDR1 SNHLY and CDR2 FYNNEI. This CDR3 has 15 amino acids. The V and J ends lost 5 bases and 2 bases, in that order; junction bases with no gene match: 6. The CDR3 DNA sequence: TGTGCCAGCAGTATCCGGGACAGGGGAACCTACGAGCAGTACTTC. Protein: CASSIRDRGTYEQYF.

About this clonotype itself: A read error may explain this, as a much larger clone is one base away. The chain uses TRBV4-2 and TRBJ2-7; no clear D. This CDR3 contains 15 residues. Germline V lookup: CDR1 LGHNA, CDR2 YNFKEQ. The ends were cut back, 4 bases at V and 1 base at J, with 14 bases in the middle. CDR3 nucleotides: TGTGCCAGCAGCCGCCCAGATCCCGATTCCTACGAGCAGTACTTC. Translating gives CASSRPDPDSYEQYF.

At least ten counts were recorded for this clonotype. This chain links TRBV2 with TRBJ2-1, with a possible D match to TRBD1 (7 bases). Germline V lookup: CDR1 SNHLY, CDR2 FYNNEI. The CDR3 is 14 residues long. V lost 7 bases to trimming and J lost 7 bases, with 17 bases between them. CDR3 sequence: CASIPSRGRNEQFF. The CDR3 DNA reads TGTGCCAGCATCCCGAGCAGGGGGAGGAATGAGCAGTTCTTC.

V usage is TRBV20-1 and J usage is TRBJ2-3; D is perhaps TRBD1 (6 bases). V was cut by 5 bases and J by 5 bases, with 11 bases left in between. Germline V gene sequence: CDR1 DFQATT, CDR2 SNEGSKA (reference sequence). The length of the CDR3 is 12 residues. CDR3 DNA sequence: TGCAGTGCTCCCCGCAGGGGAGATACGCAGTATTTT. This gives the protein CSAPRRGDTQYF.

This chain's CDR3 is CASSQLAGLYNEQFF. The CDR3 coding sequence is TGTGCCAGCAGCCAACTAGCGGGACTCTACAATGAGCAGTTCTTC. This chain joins TRBV7-3 and TRBJ2-1, with 10 bases that match TRBD2. CDR3 length: 15 amino acids. The germline gives CDR1 SGHTA, CDR2 FQGTGA. V shed 5 bases, J shed 3 bases, and the junction held 4 bases outside the gene matches.

This rearrangement joins TRBV12-3 or TRBV12-4 to TRBJ1-2, with D unresolved. The CDR3 is 12 amino acids. V was trimmed by 6 bases and J by 8 bases, leaving 13 bases between them. The CDR3 protein is CASSPGEWGYTF. The CDR3 DNA reads TGTGCCAGCAGCCCCGGCGAATGGGGCTACACCTTC.

In this sample, this clonotype turned up a few times. This chain uses TRBV20-1 with TRBJ2-1; D remains unclear. Germline V CDR1 and CDR2: DFQATT, SNEGSKA (reference sequence). The V gene lost 3 bases and the J gene lost 3 bases, with 15 bases spanning the gap. The CDR3 loop spans 15 amino acids. The CDR3 sequence: CSARTRTQFYNEQFF. The CDR3 nucleotides are TGCAGTGCTAGGACGCGCACACAGTTCTACAATGAGCAGTTCTTC.

The gene calls are TRBV4-3 and TRBJ1-1; D might be TRBD1 (5 bases). This CDR3 is 13 amino acids long. Germline CDR1 is LGHNA and CDR2 is YSLEER. Trimming cost V 7 bases and J 5 bases, with 14 bases left between them. CDR3 residues: CASNRPGETEAFF. Written as DNA, the CDR3 is TGCGCCAGCAACCGCCCGGGGGAAACTGAAGCTTTCTTT.

CDR3: CSASTAGETQYF. The CDR3 region has the DNA TGCAGTGCTAGTACCGCTGGGGAGACCCAGTACTTC. This sequence joins TRBV20-1 and TRBJ2-5; D remains unclear. This CDR3 has 12 residues. The V end was cut by 3 bases, the J end by 5 bases, with 10 bases between. CDR1 DFQATT and CDR2 SNEGSKA come from the germline V gene (reference sequence).

This clonotype was detected only a few times. The gene calls are TRBV24-1 and TRBJ2-2, with 9 positions matching TRBD1. The germline CDR1 and CDR2 sequences are KGHDR and SFDVKD. This CDR3 spans 15 amino acids. The V gene end was trimmed by 4 bases and the J gene end by 8 bases; junction bases not matched to a gene: 7. CDR3 DNA sequence: TGTGCCACCAGTGACCCCCGGACAGGGGATGGGGAGCTGTTTTTT. As protein: CATSDPRTGDGELFF.

This clonotype has only a few counts. The V gene is TRBV10-1, the J gene TRBJ2-7; D call uncertain. This CDR3 has 10 residues. Germline V CDR1 and CDR2: WNHNN, SYGVQD (reference sequence). Trimming stripped 5 bases from V and 7 bases from J, with 6 bases between. The CDR3 loop is CASSSVEQYF. The DNA for the CDR3 is TGCGCCAGCAGTTCGGTAGAGCAGTACTTC.

This clonotype was picked up many times. J is TRBJ1-1 and V is TRBV12-3 or TRBV12-4; the D is unclear. This CDR3 comprises 12 residues. Trimming took 7 bases from V and 12 from J, leaving 18 bases between them. CDR3 sequence reads: CASTMLGWVTFF. CDR3 bases: TGTGCCAGCACGATGCTCGGATGGGTGACTTTCTTT.

This clonotype was seen a few times. The V and J genes are TRBV20-1 and TRBJ2-5, with TRBD2 identical over 11 bases. Germline V gene data show CDR1 as DFQATT and CDR2 as SNEGSKA (reference sequence). After removal of 6 bases from V and 13 bases from J, the junction contained 7 bases not matched to a gene. CDR3 length: 11 residues. This CDR3 is CSAPSGGQRYF. In DNA form, the CDR3 reads TGCAGTGCACCTAGCGGGGGGCAGAGGTACTTC.

This clonotype was detected ten times or more. The chain combines TRBV10-3 with TRBJ2-5; no firm D call. Trimming left V 0 bases short and J 10 bases short, with 12 bases between. The CDR3 length is 13 residues. Germline values: CDR1 ENHRY, CDR2 SYGVKD. The CDR3 is CAISESGRTGQYF. The DNA for the CDR3 is TGTGCCATCAGTGAGTCGGGCCGAACTGGCCAGTACTTC.

The chain couples TRBV20-1 to TRBJ1-4, with unresolved D. The V end lost 2 bases, the J end lost 0 bases, and 4 bases lay between the germline ends. The germline CDR1 and CDR2 sequences are DFQATT and SNEGSKA (reference sequence). The CDR3 runs 13 residues. Written as DNA, the CDR3 is TGCAGTGCTAGAAGTGCAACTAATGAAAAACTGTTTTTT. Protein product: CSARSATNEKLFF.

The chain is built from TRBV3-1 and TRBJ2-5; TRBD1 agrees at 8 bases. The CDR3 totals 15 residues. The trim removed 2 bases at V and 2 bases at J, leaving 4 bases unmatched. Germline-derived CDR1 and CDR2 are LGHDT and YNNKEL (reference sequence). The CDR3 nucleotides read TGTGCCAGCAGCCAACGACAGGGGCGGCAAGAGACCCAGTACTTC. This translates into CASSQRQGRQETQYF.

This clonotype occurred many times. The DNA for the CDR3 is TGCAGCGTTGCACTAGCGGGAGTAACGCAGTATTTT. Its translation: CSVALAGVTQYF. The rearrangement links TRBV29-1 to TRBJ2-3; TRBD2 aligns across 11 bases. CDR1 and CDR2 (germline): SQVTM, ANQGSEA. The CDR3 is 12 amino acids. The ends lost 4 bases at V and 9 bases at J; junction bases unmatched: 3.

In its sample, this clonotype was seen a few times. The chain uses TRBV6-2 or TRBV6-3 and TRBJ2-5; D call uncertain. Germline assignment: CDR1 MNHEY and CDR2 SVGEGT. V was trimmed by 7 bases and J by 3 bases, leaving 12 bases between them. This CDR3 spans 13 amino acids. The CDR3 nucleotides read TGTGCCAGCACTTCCAGAATTAAAGAGACCCAGTACTTC. The encoded protein is CASTSRIKETQYF.

The V and J genes are TRBV29-1 and TRBJ2-3, with a possible D match to TRBD2 (6 bases). This CDR3 is 13 amino acids long. Germline V CDR1 and CDR2: SQVTM, ANQGSEA. Trimming shortened V by 6 bases and J by 2 bases, and 12 bases separated the two germline ends. CDR3 protein: CSVGREYTDTQYF. For the CDR3, the DNA is TGCAGCGTGGGACGGGAGTACACAGATACGCAGTATTTT.

This rearrangement joins TRBV10-3 to TRBJ1-2, with D perhaps matching TRBD1 (5 bases). V lost 0 bases and J 5 bases, leaving 13 bases between the germline ends. Germline V gene sequence: CDR1 ENHRY, CDR2 SYGVKD. CDR3 length: 15 residues. The chain's CDR3 is CAISESGTAEYGYTF. The CDR3, as DNA: TGTGCCATCAGTGAGTCGGGGACCGCAGAATATGGCTACACCTTC.

This chain connects TRBV6-1 to TRBJ2-7, with a possible D match to TRBD2 (6 bases). The CDR3 consists of 14 residues. The V gene lost 8 bases and the J gene lost 0 bases, with 14 bases spanning the gap. Germline V gene data show CDR1 as MNHNS and CDR2 as SASEGT. In nucleotides, the CDR3 is TGTGCCAGCGGAGGGACCAGAAGCTCCTACGAGCAGTACTTC. This sequence encodes CASGGTRSSYEQYF.

V is TRBV5-1 and J is TRBJ1-2; 8 positions match TRBD1. Losses at the gene ends were 4 bases for V and 8 bases for J; bases not matched to a gene: 10. The CDR3 has 14 residues. Germline V CDR1 and CDR2: SGHRS, YFSETQ. DNA of the CDR3: TGCGCCAGCAGCACCGGACAGGGTTCGGGAGGCTACACCTTC. It encodes CASSTGQGSGGYTF.

This clonotype was seen only a few times. Written as DNA, the CDR3 is TGTGCCAGCAGCTTACCCCCTGGGACCCAGTACTTC. Translation gives CASSLPPGTQYF. The V and J genes are TRBV7-2 and TRBJ2-5; D call uncertain. CDR3 size: 12 residues. From germline, CDR1 is SGHTA and CDR2 FQGNSA. Trimming pared 2 bases from V and 7 bases from J, leaving 8 bases between.

The chain employs TRBV28 and TRBJ2-6; D remains unclear. The CDR3 runs 17 residues. V lost 5 bases and J lost 0, with 14 bases in between. Per the germline V gene, CDR1 is MDHEN and CDR2 is SYDVKM. CDR3 coding DNA: TGTGCCAGCAGTCCTAACACGTTCTACTCTGGGGCCAACGTCCTGACTTTC. It translates to CASSPNTFYSGANVLTF. The entire variable domain, with the rest obtained from reference TRBV28 and TRBJ2-6, is as follows: DVKVTQSSRYLVKRTGEKVFLECVQDMDHENMFWYRQDPGLGLRLIYFSYDVKMKEKGDIPEGYSVSREKKERFSLILESASTNQTSMYLCASSPNTFYSGANVLTFGAGSRLTVL.